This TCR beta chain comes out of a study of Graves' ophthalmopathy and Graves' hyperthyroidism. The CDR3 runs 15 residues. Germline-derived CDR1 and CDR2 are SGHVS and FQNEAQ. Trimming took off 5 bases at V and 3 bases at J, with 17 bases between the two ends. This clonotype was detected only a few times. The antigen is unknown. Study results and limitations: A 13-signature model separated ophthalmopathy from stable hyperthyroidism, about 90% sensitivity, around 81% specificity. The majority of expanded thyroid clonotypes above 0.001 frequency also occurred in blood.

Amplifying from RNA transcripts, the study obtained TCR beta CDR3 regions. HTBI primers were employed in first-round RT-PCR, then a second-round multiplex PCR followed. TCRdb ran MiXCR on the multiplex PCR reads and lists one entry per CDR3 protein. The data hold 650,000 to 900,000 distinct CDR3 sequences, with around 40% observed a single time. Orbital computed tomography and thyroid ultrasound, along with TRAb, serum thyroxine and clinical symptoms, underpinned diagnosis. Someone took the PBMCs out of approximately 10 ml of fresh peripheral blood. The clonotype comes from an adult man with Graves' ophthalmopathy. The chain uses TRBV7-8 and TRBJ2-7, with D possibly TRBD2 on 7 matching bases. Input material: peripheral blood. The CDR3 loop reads CASSVRGGSVYEQYF. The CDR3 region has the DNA TGTGCCAGCAGCGTGAGGGGGGGGTCGGTCTACGAGCAGTACTTC.